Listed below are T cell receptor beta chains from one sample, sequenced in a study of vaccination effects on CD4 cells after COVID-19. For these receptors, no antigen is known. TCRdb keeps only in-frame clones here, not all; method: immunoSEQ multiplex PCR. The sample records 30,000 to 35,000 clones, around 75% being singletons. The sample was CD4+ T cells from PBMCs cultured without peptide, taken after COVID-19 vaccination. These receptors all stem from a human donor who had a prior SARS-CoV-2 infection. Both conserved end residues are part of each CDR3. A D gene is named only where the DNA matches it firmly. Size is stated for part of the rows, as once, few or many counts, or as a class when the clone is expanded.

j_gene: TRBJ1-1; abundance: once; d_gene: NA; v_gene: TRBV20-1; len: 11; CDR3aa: CRSSGNTEAFF; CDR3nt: TGCAGATCGTCTGGGAACACTGAAGCTTTCTTT
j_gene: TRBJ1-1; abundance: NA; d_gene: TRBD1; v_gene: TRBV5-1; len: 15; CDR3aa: CASSLAGTGDTEAFF; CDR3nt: TGCGCCAGCAGCTTGGCCGGGACAGGGGACACTGAAGCTTTCTTT
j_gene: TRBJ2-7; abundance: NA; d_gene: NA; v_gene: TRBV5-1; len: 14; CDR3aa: CASSIVSDTYEQYF; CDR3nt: TGCGCCAGCAGTATAGTTTCGGATACCTACGAGCAGTACTTC
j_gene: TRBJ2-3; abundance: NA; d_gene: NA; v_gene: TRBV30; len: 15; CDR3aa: CAWSGYYSGTDTQYF; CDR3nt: TGTGCCTGGAGTGGTTACTACTCTGGCACAGATACGCAGTATTTT
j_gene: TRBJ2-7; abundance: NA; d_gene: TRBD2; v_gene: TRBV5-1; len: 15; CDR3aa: CASSFRSGSPYEQYF; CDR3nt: TGCGCCAGCAGCTTTCGTAGCGGGAGCCCTTACGAGCAGTACTTC
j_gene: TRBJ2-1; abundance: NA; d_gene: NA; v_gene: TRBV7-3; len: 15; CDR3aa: CASSLYKTGKNEQFF; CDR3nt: TGTGCCAGCAGCTTATACAAAACAGGGAAAAATGAGCAGTTCTTC
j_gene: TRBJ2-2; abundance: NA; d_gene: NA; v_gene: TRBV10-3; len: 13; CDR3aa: CAISGTNTGELFF; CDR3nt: TGTGCCATCAGTGGGACTAACACCGGGGAGCTGTTTTTT
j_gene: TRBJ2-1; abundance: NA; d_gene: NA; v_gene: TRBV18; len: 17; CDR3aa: CASSRRGTSSSYNEQFF; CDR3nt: TGTGCCAGCTCAAGACGCGGGACCTCCAGCTCCTACAATGAGCAGTTCTTC
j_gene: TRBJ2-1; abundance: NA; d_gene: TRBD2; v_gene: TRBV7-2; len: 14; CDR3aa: CASSLAGVFNEQFF; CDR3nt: TGTGCCAGCAGCCTAGCGGGAGTTTTCAATGAGCAGTTCTTC
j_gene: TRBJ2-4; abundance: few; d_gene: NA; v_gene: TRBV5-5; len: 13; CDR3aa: CASSFNSGNIQYF; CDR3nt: TGTGCCAGCAGCTTCAATTCCGGTAACATTCAGTACTTC
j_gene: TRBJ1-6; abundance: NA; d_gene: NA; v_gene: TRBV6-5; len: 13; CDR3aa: CASTNGFNSPLHF; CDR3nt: TGTGCCAGCACCAACGGGTTTAATTCACCCCTCCACTTT
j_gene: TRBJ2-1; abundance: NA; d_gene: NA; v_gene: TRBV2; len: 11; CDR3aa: CASSETNEQFF; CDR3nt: TGTGCCAGCAGTGAAACGAATGAGCAGTTCTTC
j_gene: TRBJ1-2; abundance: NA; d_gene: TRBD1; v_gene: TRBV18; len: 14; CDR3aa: CASSPFDRGGGYTF; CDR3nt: TGTGCCAGCTCACCATTTGACAGGGGTGGTGGCTACACCTTC
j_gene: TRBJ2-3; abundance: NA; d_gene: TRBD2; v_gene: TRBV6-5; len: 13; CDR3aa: CASRLGLADTQYF; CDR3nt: TGTGCCAGCAGGCTAGGACTAGCGGATACGCAGTATTTT
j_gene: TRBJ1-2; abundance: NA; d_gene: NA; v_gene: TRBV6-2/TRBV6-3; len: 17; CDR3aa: CASSYFPDSRPYYGYTF; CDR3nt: TGTGCCAGCAGTTACTTCCCGGACAGTCGGCCGTACTATGGCTACACCTTC
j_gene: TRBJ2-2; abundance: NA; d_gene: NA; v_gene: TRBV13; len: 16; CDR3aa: CASSFYLSGDTGELFF; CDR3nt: TGTGCCAGCAGCTTTTATCTCTCGGGAGACACCGGGGAGCTGTTTTTT
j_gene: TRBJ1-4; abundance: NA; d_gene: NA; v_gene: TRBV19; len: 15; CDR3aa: CASSTTGLINEKLFF; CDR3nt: TGTGCCAGTAGTACCACTGGACTGATTAATGAAAAACTGTTTTTT
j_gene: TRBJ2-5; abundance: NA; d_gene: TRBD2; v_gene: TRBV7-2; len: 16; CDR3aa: CASLQERGGLGETQYF; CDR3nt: TGTGCCAGCCTCCAGGAGCGGGGGGGCCTTGGGGAGACCCAGTACTTC
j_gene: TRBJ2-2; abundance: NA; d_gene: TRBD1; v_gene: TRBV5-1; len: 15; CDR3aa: CASSLGTGVIGELFF; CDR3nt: TGCGCCAGCAGCTTGGGGACAGGGGTAATCGGGGAGCTGTTTTTT
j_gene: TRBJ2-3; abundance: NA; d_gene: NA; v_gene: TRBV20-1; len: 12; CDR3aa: CSASRGRDTQYF; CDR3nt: TGCAGTGCTAGTAGGGGAAGAGATACGCAGTATTTT
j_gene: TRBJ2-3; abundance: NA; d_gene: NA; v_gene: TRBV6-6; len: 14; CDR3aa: CASSLGADTDTQYF; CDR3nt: TGTGCCAGCAGTTTGGGGGCAGACACAGATACGCAGTATTTT
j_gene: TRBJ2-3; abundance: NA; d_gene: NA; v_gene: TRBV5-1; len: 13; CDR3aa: CASSFAKIDTQYF; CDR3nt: TGCGCCAGCAGTTTTGCCAAAATAGATACGCAGTATTTT
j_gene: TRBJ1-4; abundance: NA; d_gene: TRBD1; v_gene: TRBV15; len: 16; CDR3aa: CATSRNRQGLNEKLFF; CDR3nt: TGTGCCACCAGCAGAAACAGACAGGGCTTGAATGAAAAACTGTTTTTT
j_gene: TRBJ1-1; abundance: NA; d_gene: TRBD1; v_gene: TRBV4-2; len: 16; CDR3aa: CASSQDPTGRNTEAFF; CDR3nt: TGTGCCAGCAGCCAAGATCCGACAGGGCGGAACACTGAAGCTTTCTTT
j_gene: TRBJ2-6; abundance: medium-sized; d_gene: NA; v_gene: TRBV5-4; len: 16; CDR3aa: CASSLLIGSGANVLTF; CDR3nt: TGTGCCAGCAGCTTGTTAATCGGCTCTGGGGCCAACGTCCTGACTTTC
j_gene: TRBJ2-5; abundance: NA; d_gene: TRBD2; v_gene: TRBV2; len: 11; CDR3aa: CATRGEEAQYF; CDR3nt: TGTGCCACGCGGGGGGAAGAAGCCCAGTACTTC
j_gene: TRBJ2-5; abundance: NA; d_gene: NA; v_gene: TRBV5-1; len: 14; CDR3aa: CASSLTTAQETQYF; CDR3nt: TGCGCCAGCAGCTTAACGACAGCACAAGAGACCCAGTACTTC
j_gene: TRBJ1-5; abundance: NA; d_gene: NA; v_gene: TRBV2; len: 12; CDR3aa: CASAYSNQPQHF; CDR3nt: TGTGCCAGCGCATATAGCAATCAGCCCCAGCATTTT
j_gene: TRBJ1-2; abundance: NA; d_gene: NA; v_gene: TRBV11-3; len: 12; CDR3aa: CASSLEGYGYTF; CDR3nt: TGTGCCAGCAGCTTAGAAGGCTATGGCTACACCTTC
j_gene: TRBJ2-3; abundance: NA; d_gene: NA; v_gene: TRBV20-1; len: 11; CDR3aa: CSAKKTDTQYF; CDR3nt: TGCAGTGCTAAAAAAACAGATACGCAGTATTTT
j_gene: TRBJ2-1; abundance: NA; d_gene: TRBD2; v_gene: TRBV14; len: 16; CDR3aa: CASSRPGLAGSGEQFF; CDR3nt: TGTGCCAGCAGCCGCCCCGGACTAGCGGGATCAGGTGAGCAGTTCTTC
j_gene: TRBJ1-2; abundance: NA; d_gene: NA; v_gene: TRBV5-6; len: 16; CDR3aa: CASSLAVWQAADGYTF; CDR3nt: TGTGCCAGCAGCTTGGCCGTCTGGCAGGCCGCGGATGGCTACACCTTC
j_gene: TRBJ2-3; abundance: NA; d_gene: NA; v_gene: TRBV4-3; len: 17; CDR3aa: CASSQGLAGAYTDTQYF; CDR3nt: TGCGCCAGCAGCCAAGGGTTGGCAGGGGCTTACACAGATACGCAGTATTTT
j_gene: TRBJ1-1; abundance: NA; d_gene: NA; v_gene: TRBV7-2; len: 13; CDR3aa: CASSFWTRTEAFF; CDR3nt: TGTGCCAGCAGCTTCTGGACACGCACTGAAGCTTTCTTT
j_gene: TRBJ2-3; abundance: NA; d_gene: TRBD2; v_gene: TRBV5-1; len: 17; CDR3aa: CASSLGIAGGRTDTQYF; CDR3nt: TGCGCCAGCAGCTTGGGAATAGCGGGGGGACGCACAGATACGCAGTATTTT
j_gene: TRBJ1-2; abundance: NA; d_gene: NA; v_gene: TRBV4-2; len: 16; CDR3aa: CASSQDWGREGRGYTF; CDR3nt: TGTGCCAGCAGCCAAGATTGGGGCAGGGAAGGACGTGGCTACACCTTC
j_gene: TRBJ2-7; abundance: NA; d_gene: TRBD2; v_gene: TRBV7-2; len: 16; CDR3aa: CASSQPGLAASYEQYF; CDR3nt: TGTGCCAGCAGCCAGCCGGGACTAGCGGCTTCCTACGAGCAGTACTTC
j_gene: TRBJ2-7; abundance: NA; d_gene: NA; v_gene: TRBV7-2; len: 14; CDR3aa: CASSLSSLSGSEYF; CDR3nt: TGTGCCAGCAGCTTATCGTCATTGTCCGGTAGCGAGTACTTC
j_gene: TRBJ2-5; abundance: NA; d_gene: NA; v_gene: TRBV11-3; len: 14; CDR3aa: CASSPGQAQETQYF; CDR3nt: TGTGCCAGCAGCCCGGGACAAGCCCAAGAGACCCAGTACTTC
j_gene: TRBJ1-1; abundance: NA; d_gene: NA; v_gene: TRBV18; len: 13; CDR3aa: CASSPTLNTEAFF; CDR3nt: TGTGCCAGCTCACCTACCCTTAACACTGAAGCTTTCTTT
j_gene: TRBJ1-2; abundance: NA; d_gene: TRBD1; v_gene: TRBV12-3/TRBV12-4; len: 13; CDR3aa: CASRSDRVYGYTF; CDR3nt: TGTGCCAGCAGATCTGACAGGGTGTATGGCTACACCTTC
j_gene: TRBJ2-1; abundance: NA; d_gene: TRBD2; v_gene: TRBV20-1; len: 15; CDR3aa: CSASGLAGAYNEQFF; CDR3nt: TGCAGTGCTAGTGGACTAGCGGGGGCCTACAATGAGCAGTTCTTC
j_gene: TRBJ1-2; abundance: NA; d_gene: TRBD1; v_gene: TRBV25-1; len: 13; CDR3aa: CASSEGTDYGYTF; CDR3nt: TGTGCCAGCAGTGAAGGGACAGATTATGGCTACACCTTC
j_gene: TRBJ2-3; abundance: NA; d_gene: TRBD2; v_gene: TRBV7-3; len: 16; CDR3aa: CASSFQGGRRSDTQYF; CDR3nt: TGTGCCAGCAGCTTTCAGGGCGGGAGGAGGTCAGATACGCAGTATTTT
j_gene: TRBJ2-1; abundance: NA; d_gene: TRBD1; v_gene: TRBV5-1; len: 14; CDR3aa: CASSTNSGGNEQFF; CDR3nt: TGCGCCAGCAGCACGAATTCAGGGGGCAATGAGCAGTTCTTC
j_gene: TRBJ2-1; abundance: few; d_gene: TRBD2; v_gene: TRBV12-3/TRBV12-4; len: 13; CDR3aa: CASSLVGTSPQFF; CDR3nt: TGTGCCAGCAGTTTAGTAGGGACTAGCCCGCAGTTCTTC
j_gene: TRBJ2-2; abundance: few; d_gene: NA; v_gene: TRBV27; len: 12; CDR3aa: CASTTLPGELFF; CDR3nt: TGTGCCAGCACCACCCTCCCCGGGGAGCTGTTTTTT
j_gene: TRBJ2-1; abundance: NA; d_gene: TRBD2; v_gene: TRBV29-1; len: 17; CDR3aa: CSVVLLAGAPSYNEQFF; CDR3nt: TGCAGCGTTGTACTTCTAGCGGGAGCCCCCTCCTACAATGAGCAGTTCTTC
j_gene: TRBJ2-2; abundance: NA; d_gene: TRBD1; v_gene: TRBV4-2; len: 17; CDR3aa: CASSHTTGGSGTGELFF; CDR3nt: TGTGCCAGCAGCCACACGACAGGGGGCTCGGGCACCGGGGAGCTGTTTTTT
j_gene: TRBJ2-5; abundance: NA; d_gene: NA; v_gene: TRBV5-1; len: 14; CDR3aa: CASSLVPDQETQYF; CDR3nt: TGCGCCAGCAGCTTGGTCCCAGATCAAGAGACCCAGTACTTC
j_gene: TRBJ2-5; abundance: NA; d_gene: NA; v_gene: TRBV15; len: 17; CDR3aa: CATSSPRASLRTETQYF; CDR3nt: TGTGCCACCAGCTCGCCTCGAGCGTCTCTTCGGACGGAGACCCAGTACTTC
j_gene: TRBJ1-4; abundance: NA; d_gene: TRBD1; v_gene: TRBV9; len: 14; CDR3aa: CASSVGQGNEKLFF; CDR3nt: TGTGCCAGCAGCGTGGGACAGGGTAATGAAAAACTGTTTTTT
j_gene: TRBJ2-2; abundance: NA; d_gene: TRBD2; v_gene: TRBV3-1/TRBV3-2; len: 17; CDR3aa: CASSQVLAGGPTGELFF; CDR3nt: TGTGCCAGCAGCCAGGTCCTAGCGGGGGGGCCGACCGGGGAGCTGTTTTTT
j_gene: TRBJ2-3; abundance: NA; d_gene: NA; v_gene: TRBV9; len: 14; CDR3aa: CASSVTPTTDTQYF; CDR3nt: TGTGCCAGCAGCGTAACTCCTACCACAGATACGCAGTATTTT